Listed here is a single T cell receptor (beta chain). PBMCs numbering at least 7 million were isolated per sample. J lost 0 bases, V lost 5 bases, and 7 bases had no gene match. Germline CDR1 and CDR2: MNHEY and SVGAGI. There are 17 residues in the CDR3. The data originate from a study of blood T cells in healthy people across ages. The second PCR ran about 6 to 11 cycles with a sample-barcoded 5' primer and J-beta primers. Every cDNA molecule bore a tag from a template-switch adaptor containing 12 random nucleotides. From the 5' RACE reads, TCRdb called clonotypes with MiXCR, one entry per CDR3 protein. The sample includes about 1.6 million distinct CDR3 sequences, about 35% of them seen just once.

The TCR sequence derives from a woman aged 30 to 39 in good health. The rearrangement uses TRBV6-5 and TRBJ1-4, with 9 bases that match TRBD1. The sequenced sample consisted of blood. CDR3 sequence: CASSLRTGAATNEKLFF. CDR3 coding DNA: TGTGCCAGCAGTCTACGGACAGGGGCCGCAACTAATGAAAAACTGTTTTTT.